These T cell receptor beta chains were read from a single sample in a study of T-cell memory formation after mild COVID-19. From the 5' RACE reads, TCRdb called clonotypes with MiXCR, one entry per CDR3 protein. Among about 340,000 distinct CDR3 sequences, roughly 15% were seen once, and the ten largest hold 20% to 25%. Sample: PBMCs or a T cell subset sorted from them (not recorded which). These TCRs come from a man in his late teens or twenties who had mild COVID-19 (a few samples of this study predate the infection). Cell type and time point are not known. Each CDR3 is given with its conserved first and last residue. The order of the fields is J gene, clone size, V gene, D gene, CDR3 protein, CDR3 DNA. The D gene is left open where the match is weak. Rows give clone size only sometimes, using once, few, many, or a class for an expanded clone.

>TRBJ2-7|few|TRBV20-1|TRBD2
CSASPSGFGEQYF
TGCAGTGCTAGTCCTAGCGGCTTTGGGGAGCAGTACTTC
>TRBJ1-5|NA|TRBV12-3/TRBV12-4|NA
CASSPTRGRVGNQPQHF
TGTGCCAGCAGTCCGACCAGGGGCAGGGTGGGCAATCAGCCCCAGCATTTT
>TRBJ2-5|NA|TRBV9|TRBD1
CASSVEGTGETQYF
TGTGCCAGCAGCGTAGAAGGGACAGGGGAGACCCAGTACTTC
>TRBJ2-1|NA|TRBV12-3/TRBV12-4|TRBD2
CASSSTISGVKFF
TGTGCCAGCAGTTCGACAATTAGCGGGGTTAAGTTCTTC
>TRBJ1-4|few|TRBV12-3/TRBV12-4|NA
CASTRVGATNEKLFF
TGTGCCAGCACCCGGGTGGGGGCGACTAATGAAAAACTGTTTTTT
>TRBJ1-1|few|TRBV7-2|NA
CASSLPVALPQAFF
TGTGCCAGCAGCTTACCCGTCGCCTTGCCTCAAGCTTTCTTT
>TRBJ2-5|many|TRBV9|NA
CASSLDSGYQETQYF
TGTGCCAGCAGCCTGGATTCGGGGTACCAAGAGACCCAGTACTTC
>TRBJ2-3|few|TRBV10-3|TRBD1
CAISGQGPSDTQYF
TGTGCCATCAGTGGACAGGGGCCGTCAGATACGCAGTATTTT
>TRBJ1-1|few|TRBV5-6|NA
CASTTPDRETEAFF
TGTGCCAGCACAACCCCCGACAGAGAAACTGAAGCTTTCTTT
>TRBJ2-5|few|TRBV4-1|NA
CASSQEVSVGDQETQYF
TGCGCCAGCAGCCAAGAAGTGTCGGTGGGCGATCAAGAGACCCAGTACTTC
>TRBJ2-3|few|TRBV7-6|NA
CASSFRGLSTDTQYF
TGTGCCAGCAGCTTCCGAGGCCTGAGCACAGATACGCAGTATTTT
>TRBJ2-7|few|TRBV29-1|NA
CSVAPDRKGEQYF
TGCAGCGTTGCTCCTGACAGGAAGGGCGAGCAGTACTTC
>TRBJ2-7|NA|TRBV20-1|TRBD2
CSATGLANGYEQYF
TGCAGTGCAACGGGACTAGCGAACGGATACGAGCAGTACTTC
>TRBJ1-2|NA|TRBV30|NA
CAWSVPGGQTYGYTF
TGTGCCTGGAGTGTTCCCGGCGGACAGACCTATGGCTACACCTTC
>TRBJ1-4|NA|TRBV7-9|TRBD1
CASSFRGLGEKLFF
TGTGCCAGCAGCTTCAGGGGGCTGGGGGAAAAACTGTTTTTT
>TRBJ2-3|many|TRBV7-2|NA
CASSRVRSGTQYF
TGTGCCAGCAGCCGAGTCCGGAGCGGTACGCAGTATTTT
>TRBJ2-7|few|TRBV7-9|NA
CASSLVWRTLDLEQYF
TGTGCCAGCAGCTTAGTCTGGAGAACCTTGGATCTCGAGCAGTACTTC
>TRBJ2-6|NA|TRBV12-3/TRBV12-4|NA
CASSSIRFLGANVLTF
TGTGCCAGCAGTTCAATCCGATTCTTGGGGGCCAACGTCCTGACTTTC
>TRBJ2-7|NA|TRBV12-3/TRBV12-4|NA
CASSDRSREQYF
TGTGCCAGCAGTGACCGATCTAGGGAGCAGTACTTC
>TRBJ2-4|many|TRBV12-3/TRBV12-4|TRBD1
CASTQTGSNIQYF
TGTGCCAGCACCCAGACAGGGTCCAACATTCAGTACTTC
>TRBJ2-5|NA|TRBV24-1|NA
CATSEVGGQETQYF
TGTGCCACCAGTGAGGTCGGGGGACAAGAGACCCAGTACTTC
>TRBJ2-5|NA|TRBV20-1|NA
CSARDPGATETQYF
TGCAGTGCTAGAGATCCTGGGGCCACGGAGACCCAGTACTTC
>TRBJ2-7|NA|TRBV9|NA
CASSEGGFSYEQYF
TGTGCCAGCAGCGAGGGGGGCTTCTCCTACGAGCAGTACTTC
>TRBJ1-1|few|TRBV6-5|NA
CASSYRVWEAEAFF
TGTGCCAGCAGTTACAGGGTTTGGGAGGCTGAAGCTTTCTTT
>TRBJ1-1|NA|TRBV5-6|TRBD1
CASSMTGGGTEAFF
TGTGCCAGCAGCATGACAGGGGGAGGTACTGAAGCTTTCTTT
>TRBJ1-2|NA|TRBV6-5|NA
CASSPGGNYGYTF
TGTGCCAGCAGTCCTGGGGGTAACTATGGCTACACCTTC
>TRBJ2-7|few|TRBV4-2|NA
CASSQDPGPSYEQYF
TGTGCCAGCAGCCAAGACCCGGGCCCTAGCTACGAGCAGTACTTC
>TRBJ2-2|NA|TRBV28|TRBD2
CASSSDRLAGPGELFF
TGTGCCAGCAGTTCAGATCGACTAGCGGGGCCCGGGGAGCTGTTTTTT
>TRBJ2-1|few|TRBV20-1|TRBD2
CSAMTSGGLSSYNEQFF
TGCAGTGCAATGACTAGCGGGGGGTTATCGTCCTACAATGAGCAGTTCTTC
>TRBJ1-4|few|TRBV7-2|NA
CASSLETAKLFF
TGTGCCAGCAGCTTAGAGACAGCAAAACTGTTTTTT
>TRBJ2-7|many|TRBV7-2|NA
CASSLGGTEGYEQYF
TGTGCCAGCAGCTTAGGCGGGACAGAAGGGTACGAGCAGTACTTC
>TRBJ1-6|NA|TRBV20-1|NA
CSARDRELSPLHF
TGCAGTGCTAGAGACAGGGAGCTATCACCCCTCCACTTT